These 3 T cell receptor beta chains came from one sample sequenced in a study of blood T cell repertoires in COVID-19 (dated by TCRdb to 2019 to 2021). Libraries were built with the immunoSEQ multiplex PCR assay. Drawn from immuneACCESS, this table holds only the in-frame rearrangements with V and J called that TCRdb kept. Clones are partly lost; checked studies trace under half to an unresolved V gene and leave the rest unexplained. The sample table holds around 310,000 clones, of which roughly 90% were seen once. The top ten constitute over 9% of the sample. The sequencing sample was made of PBMCs or T cells enriched from blood (not recorded which). Receptors were obtained from a woman aged 35 to 49 who had recovered from COVID-19.

V and J are TRBV7-2 and TRBJ2-3; the D gene is possibly TRBD2 (7 bases). The V gene's germline CDR1 is SGHTA and CDR2 FQGNSA. CDR3 length equals 16 residues. V lost 0 bases, J lost 4 bases, and 14 bases lay in between. For the CDR3, the DNA is TGTGCCAGCAGCTTAGCGGGGGCGGGGGCCTCAGATACGCAGTATTTT. Encoded protein: CASSLAGAGASDTQYF.

V and J are TRBV6-2 or TRBV6-3 and TRBJ1-6; D is ambiguous. From germline, CDR1 is MNHEY and CDR2 SVGEGT. Trimming removed 5 bases from V and 13 bases from J, with 12 bases in between. CDR3 length: 12 residues. The CDR3 bases are TGTGCCAGCAGTCAAGACCGGAGCCCCCTCCACTTT. Its translation: CASSQDRSPLHF.

The rearrangement links TRBV7-2 to TRBJ2-7, with D possibly being TRBD1 (6 bases). The germline V and J ends were trimmed by 0 bases and 3 bases, with 9 bases remaining between them. This CDR3 is 14 amino acids long. CDR1 and CDR2 from the germline V gene are SGHTA and FQGNSA. The CDR3 DNA sequence: TGTGCCAGCAGCTTAGCTTGGACAGACTACGAGCAGTACTTC. Encoded protein: CASSLAWTDYEQYF. The full variable domain, completed using reference TRBV7-2 and TRBJ2-7, is GAGVSQSPSNKVTEKGKDVELRCDPISGHTALYWYRQSLGQGLEFLIYFQGNSAPDKSGLPSDRFSAERTGGSVSTLTIQRTQQEDSAVYLCASSLAWTDYEQYFGPGTRLTVT.